Included here is one T cell receptor beta chain sequence, with context. The germline V and J ends were trimmed by 4 bases and 4 bases, with 13 bases remaining between them. The CDR3 length is 15 residues. Germline V gives CDR1 KGHDR, CDR2 SFDVKD. These data originate in a study of blood T cell repertoires in COVID-19. Study-level information: Acute-phase and convalescent COVID-19 samples originated in the United States, Italy and Spain.

Assay used: immunoSEQ multiplex PCR; TCRdb lists only in-frame clones, some missing. The profile shows 130,000 to 150,000 clones, more than 80% of them singletons. The J gene is TRBJ2-1, the V gene TRBV24-1; TRBD1 might be the D (5 bases). The sequenced sample was peripheral blood. The TCR was taken from a woman over 75 in a cohort sampled during active or convalescent COVID-19. The CDR3 spells CATSDPLTVYNEQFF. CDR3 nucleotides: TGTGCCACCAGTGACCCACTGACAGTTTACAATGAGCAGTTCTTC.